Below, 3 T cell receptor beta chains from the same sample are listed, as sequenced in a study of Graves' ophthalmopathy and Graves' hyperthyroidism. RNA transcripts were the source from which TCR beta CDR3 regions were amplified. RT-PCR in the first round used HTBI primers; a second-round multiplex PCR followed. TCRdb fed the multiplex PCR reads into MiXCR, producing one record per CDR3 protein. The repertoire includes 600,000 to 700,000 distinct CDR3 sequences, 35% to 50% of them detected once, and 3% to 3.5% sits in the top ten. Sequenced: peripheral blood. The origin of the receptors is an adult man with Graves' ophthalmopathy.

The rearrangement uses TRBV6-2 or TRBV6-3 and TRBJ2-7; 8 bases map to TRBD2. Germline CDR1 MNHEY, CDR2 SVGEGT. CDR3 length: 16 amino acids. J was trimmed by 1 base and V by 2 bases; bases with no gene match: 7. The CDR3 here is CASSYDTKRGSYEQYF. CDR3 DNA: TGTGCCAGCAGTTACGATACCAAGCGGGGGTCCTACGAGCAGTACTTC.

This clonotype was observed at least ten times. This chain uses TRBV5-8 with TRBJ1-6, with no clear D. The germline V gene has CDR1 SGHTS and CDR2 YDEGEE. This CDR3 contains 13 residues. Trimming took off 0 bases at V and 8 bases at J, with 6 bases between the two ends. The CDR3 DNA is TGTGCCAGCAGCTTGGTGCGGGATTCACCCCTCCACTTT. Its protein product is CASSLVRDSPLHF.

This rearrangement joins TRBV27 to TRBJ2-7; D remains ambiguous. The length of the CDR3 is 13 residues. The germline V gene has CDR1 MNHEY and CDR2 SMNVEV (reference sequence). Trimming took 4 bases from V and 4 from J, leaving 11 bases between them. The CDR3 here is CASSYSTTYEQYF. The CDR3 DNA sequence: TGTGCCAGCAGTTACTCGACCACATACGAGCAGTACTTC.